The 9 T cell receptor beta chains reported below all come from one sample, sequenced in a study of control samples from healthy donors and cancer patients (dated by TCRdb to the early 2020s). The receptor library was made with the immunoSEQ multiplex PCR assay. TCRdb mirrors the immuneACCESS table, restricted to in-frame sequences. Some clones are absent from its copies; in checked studies, under half trace to an unresolved V gene, and the reason for the others is unknown. In this sample the table shows fewer than 40,000 clones, 80% to 95% of which occur a single time. The top ten hold around 1.6% of the sample. Sequenced sample: PBMCs. The receptors stem from a man aged 40-55 years with colorectal cancer.

The chain's CDR3 is CSVESGQTYEQYF. The CDR3 region has the DNA TGCAGCGTTGAATCCGGACAGACCTACGAGCAGTACTTC. The rearrangement links TRBV29-1 to TRBJ2-7; D might be TRBD1 (6 bases). CDR1 is SQVTM, CDR2 ANQGSEA, per germline. The CDR3 has 13 amino acids. V lost 2 bases and J 2 bases, leaving 10 bases between the germline ends.

The V and J genes are TRBV6-4 and TRBJ2-3; D might be TRBD2 (5 bases). The CDR3 consists of 13 residues. CDR1 is MRHNA and CDR2 is SNTAGT in the germline V gene. V lost 4 bases to trimming and J lost 5 bases, with 10 bases between them. The CDR3 DNA reads as TGTGCCAGCAGTGCCCGGAGGCTAGATACGCAGTATTTT. Translation: CASSARRLDTQYF.

The chain combines TRBV9 with TRBJ1-1; D gene ambiguous. From germline, CDR1 is SGDLS and CDR2 YYNGEE. The CDR3 sequence is 13 residues long. Between the trimmed V and J ends, which lost 2 bases and 1 base, there was a span of 6 bases. The CDR3 nucleotides are TGTGCCAGCAGCGTCATATGGAACACTGAAGCTTTCTTT. This codes for CASSVIWNTEAFF.

The gene calls are TRBV23-1 and TRBJ1-1; D gene unclear. TRBV23-1 is flagged as an ORF with uncertain function. Trimming left V 2 bases short and J 1 base short, with 11 bases between. The CDR3 contains 15 residues. CDR3 in amino acids: CASSQAAEGNTEAFF. The CDR3 DNA sequence: TGCGCCAGCAGTCAAGCGGCAGAAGGGAACACTGAAGCTTTCTTT.

The chain links TRBV5-4 to TRBJ2-7; 10 nucleotides match TRBD1. Germline loops: CDR1 SGHNT, CDR2 YYREEE (reference sequence). This CDR3 has 16 amino acids. V shed 4 bases and J 7 bases; nucleotides not matched to a gene: 14. DNA for the CDR3: TGTGCCAGCAGCCTCGTTCCTGGGACAGGGGTGGGGGAGCAGTACTTC. It translates to CASSLVPGTGVGEQYF.

As DNA, the CDR3 is TGCGCCAGCAGGTGGGGGACAGGGGCGCTCTACGAGCAGTACTTC. As protein: CASRWGTGALYEQYF. This chain uses TRBV10-2 with TRBJ2-7; 10 bases fit TRBD1. V dropped 6 bases and J dropped 3; count of bases not matched to a gene: 8. The CDR3 is 15 amino acids. Germline CDR1 is WSHSY and CDR2 is SAAADI.

This CDR3 is CASSQGATDTQYF. CDR3 nucleotide sequence: TGTGCCAGCAGCCAAGGAGCCACAGATACGCAGTATTTT. The chain recombines TRBV3-1 (or the pseudogene TRBV3-2) with TRBJ2-3, with no clear D. CDR3 length equals 13 residues. Trimming removed 1 base at V and 2 bases at J, with 4 bases between. Germline V gene lookup returns CDR1 LGHDT and CDR2 YNNKEL (reference sequence).

The chain combines TRBV6-5 with TRBJ1-6; a weak D match, TRBD1 (5 bases). The CDR3 length is 14 residues. CDR1 and CDR2 (germline): MNHEY, SVGAGI. The V end was cut by 6 bases, the J end by 7 bases, with 13 bases between. The CDR3 DNA reads as TGTGCCAGCAGACGTACAGGAGAGAATTCACCCCTCCACTTT. This gives the protein CASRRTGENSPLHF.

The count of this clone is one. The chain combines TRBV4-2 with TRBJ1-6, with TRBD1 matching 7 bases. With 2 bases clipped from V and 8 bases from J, the junction kept 6 bases outside the gene matches. Germline-derived CDR1 and CDR2 are LGHNA and YNFKEQ. The CDR3 has 15 amino acids. The CDR3 loop reads CASSQKQGHHSPLHF. The CDR3 bases are TGTGCCAGCAGCCAAAAACAGGGGCACCATTCACCCCTCCACTTT.